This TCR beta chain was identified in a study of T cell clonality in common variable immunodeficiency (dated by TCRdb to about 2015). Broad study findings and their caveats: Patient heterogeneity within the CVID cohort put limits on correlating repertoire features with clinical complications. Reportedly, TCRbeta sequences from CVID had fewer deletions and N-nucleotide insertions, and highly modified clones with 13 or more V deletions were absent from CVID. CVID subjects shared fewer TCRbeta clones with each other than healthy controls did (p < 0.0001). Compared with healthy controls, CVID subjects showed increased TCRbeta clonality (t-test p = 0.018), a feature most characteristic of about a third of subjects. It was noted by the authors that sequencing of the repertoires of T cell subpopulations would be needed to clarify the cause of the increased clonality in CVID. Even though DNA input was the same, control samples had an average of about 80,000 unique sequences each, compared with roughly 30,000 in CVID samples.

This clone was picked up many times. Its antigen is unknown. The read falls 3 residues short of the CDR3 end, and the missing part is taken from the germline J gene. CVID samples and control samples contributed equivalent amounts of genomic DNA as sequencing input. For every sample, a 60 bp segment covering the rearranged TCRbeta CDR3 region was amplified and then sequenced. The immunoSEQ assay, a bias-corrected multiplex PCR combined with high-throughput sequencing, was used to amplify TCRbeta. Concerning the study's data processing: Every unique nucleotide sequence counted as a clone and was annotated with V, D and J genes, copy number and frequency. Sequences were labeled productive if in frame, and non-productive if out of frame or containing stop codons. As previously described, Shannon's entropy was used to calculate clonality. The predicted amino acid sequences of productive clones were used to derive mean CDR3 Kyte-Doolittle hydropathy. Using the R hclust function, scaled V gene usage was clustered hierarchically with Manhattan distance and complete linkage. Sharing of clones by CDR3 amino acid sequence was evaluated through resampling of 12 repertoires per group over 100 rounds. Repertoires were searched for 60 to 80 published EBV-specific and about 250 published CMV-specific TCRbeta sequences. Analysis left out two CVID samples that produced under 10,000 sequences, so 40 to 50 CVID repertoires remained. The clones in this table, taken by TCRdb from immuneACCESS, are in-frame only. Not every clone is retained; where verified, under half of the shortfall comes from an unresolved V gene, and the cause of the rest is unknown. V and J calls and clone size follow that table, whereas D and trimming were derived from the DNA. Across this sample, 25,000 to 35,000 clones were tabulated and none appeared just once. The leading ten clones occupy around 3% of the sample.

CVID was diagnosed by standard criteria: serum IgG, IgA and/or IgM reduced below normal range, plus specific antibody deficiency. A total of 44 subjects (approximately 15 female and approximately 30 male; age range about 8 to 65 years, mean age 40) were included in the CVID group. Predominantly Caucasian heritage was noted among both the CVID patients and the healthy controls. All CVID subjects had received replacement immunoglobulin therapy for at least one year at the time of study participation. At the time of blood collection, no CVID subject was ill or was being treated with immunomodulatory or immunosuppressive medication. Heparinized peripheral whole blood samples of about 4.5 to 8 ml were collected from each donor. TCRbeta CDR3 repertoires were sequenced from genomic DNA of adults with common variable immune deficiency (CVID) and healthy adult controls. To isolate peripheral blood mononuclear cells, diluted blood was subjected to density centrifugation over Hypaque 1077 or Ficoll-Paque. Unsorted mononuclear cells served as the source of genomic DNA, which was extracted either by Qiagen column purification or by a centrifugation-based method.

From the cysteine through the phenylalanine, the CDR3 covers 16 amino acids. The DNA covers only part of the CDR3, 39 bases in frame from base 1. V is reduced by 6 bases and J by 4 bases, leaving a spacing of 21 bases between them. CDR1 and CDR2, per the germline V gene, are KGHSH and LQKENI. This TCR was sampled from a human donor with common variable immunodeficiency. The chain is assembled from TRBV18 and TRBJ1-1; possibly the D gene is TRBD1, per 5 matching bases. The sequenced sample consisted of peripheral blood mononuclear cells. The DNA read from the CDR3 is TGTGCCAGCTCCCCCCGGGCCCCGGGGACTGGCACTGAA. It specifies CASSPRAPGTGTE. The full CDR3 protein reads CASSPRAPGTGTEAFF.